The next 16 T cell receptor beta chains were all read from a single sample in a study of tumor-infiltrating lymphocytes in primary liver carcinoma. TCR beta cDNA came from around 500 ng total RNA, primed with a constant-region primer. Amplification in three nested multiplex PCR rounds with slightly modified ARM-PCR gave rise to TCR beta libraries. PCR rounds one and two used TRBV1-TRBV30 forward primers with a C-beta reverse primer for approximately 11 cycles each. TCRdb re-analysed the multiplex PCR reads in MiXCR, keeping a single row per CDR3 protein. The sample includes around 330,000 distinct CDR3 sequences, about 50% of them seen just once. Germline DNA was also extracted, with blood RNA taken from unsorted whole blood. Specimen: peripheral blood. Receptor source: a woman in her twenties or thirties with primary liver carcinoma and hepatitis B virus infection.

DNA for the CDR3: TGTGCCAGCAGTTACGGACACACCGCAGATACGCAGTATTTT. Its protein product is CASSYGHTADTQYF. V and J are TRBV6-2 or TRBV6-3 and TRBJ2-3, with D possibly matching TRBD1 (5 bases). Germline V gene lookup returns CDR1 MNHEY and CDR2 SVGEGT. The V end was cut by 2 bases, the J end by 4 bases, with 10 bases between. The CDR3 totals 14 residues.

This clonotype was observed a handful of times. V and J are TRBV28 and TRBJ2-3, with 7 bases lining up with TRBD2. CDR1 is MDHEN and CDR2 is SYDVKM in the germline V gene. The CDR3 consists of 14 residues. The V segment lost 5 bases and the J segment 0 bases; nucleotides outside the gene matches: 2. The CDR3: CASSMRGSTDTQYF. The CDR3, as DNA: TGTGCCAGCAGTATGCGGGGGAGCACAGATACGCAGTATTTT.

Worth noting for this clonotype: A much larger clone lies a single base off, so this may be a read error. This sequence joins TRBV6-1 and TRBJ2-1; D is uncertain. The CDR3 is 16 amino acids. V was cut by 8 bases and J by 7 bases, with 24 bases left in between. CDR1 is MNHNS, CDR2 SASEGT, per germline. CDR3 bases: TGTGCCAGCCAGACCAAAAGACCGGATCCGAGGAATGAGCAGTTCTTC. This codes for CASQTKRPDPRNEQFF.

On this clonotype: This may be a read error: a much more frequent sequence differs by one nucleotide. The rearrangement uses TRBV4-3 and TRBJ2-1, with D unresolved. CDR1 LGHNA and CDR2 YSLEER come from the germline V gene. The length of the CDR3 is 14 residues. The chain's CDR3 is CASSQDRLSYEQFF. DNA for the CDR3: TGTGCCAGCAGCCAAGATCGCCTAAGCTACGAGCAGTTCTTC.

This clonotype was observed a handful of times. The chain has TRBV28 and TRBJ2-3; D gene uncertain. The V gene lost 3 bases and the J gene lost 2 bases, with 9 bases spanning the gap. This CDR3 spans 14 amino acids. Germline CDR1 MDHEN, CDR2 SYDVKM. The CDR3 nucleotides are TGTGCCAGCAGTTTGCCAGCAGTCACAGATACGCAGTATTTT. Encoded protein: CASSLPAVTDTQYF. The full variable domain, with the rest looked up from reference TRBV28 and TRBJ2-3, is DVKVTQSSRYLVKRTGEKVFLECVQDMDHENMFWYRQDPGLGLRLIYFSYDVKMKEKGDIPEGYSVSREKKERFSLILESASTNQTSMYLCASSLPAVTDTQYFGPGTRLTVL.

Note on this clonotype: At one of its ends the junction is not consistent with the germline gene, which may arise from a read error. J is TRBJ2-1 and V is TRBV7-8; weak D call: TRBD2 (5 bases). The CDR3 loop spans 16 amino acids. Germline V gene data show CDR1 as SGHVS and CDR2 as FQNEAQ. CDR3 amino acids: CASNLAGGLAMDEQFF. The CDR3 DNA sequence: TGTGCCAGCAACTTAGCAGGCGGGCTAGCAATGGATGAGCAGTTCTTC.

J is TRBJ2-7 and V is TRBV5-4; D not certain. Per the germline V gene, CDR1 is SGHNT and CDR2 is YYREEE (reference sequence). The CDR3 runs to 12 residues. Trimming left V 2 bases short and J 4 bases short, with 7 bases between. CDR3 sequence (DNA): TGTGCCAGCAGCTTTAACGGGTACGAGCAGTACTTC. Encoded protein: CASSFNGYEQYF.

This clonotype was recorded once. Just one base apart from a much larger clone, this may be a read error. This chain joins TRBV14 and TRBJ2-1, with D unresolved. V lost 0 bases and J lost 2, with 8 bases in between. CDR3 length: 15 residues. Germline V gives CDR1 SGHDN, CDR2 FVKESK. This chain's CDR3 is CASSQEWFAYNEQFF. CDR3 DNA: TGTGCCAGCAGCCAAGAGTGGTTCGCCTACAATGAGCAGTTCTTC.

Concerning this clonotype: A much larger clone differs from this one at a single base, so this may be a read error. The rearrangement uses TRBV6-5 and TRBJ1-6; D uncertain. The CDR3 sequence is 15 residues long. V lost 11 bases and J 4 bases, leaving 18 bases between the germline ends. Germline CDR1 reads MNHEY; CDR2 reads SVGAGI. The DNA for the CDR3 is TGTGCCGGCACCCAACGGGCGGAGTATAATTCACCCCTCCACTTT. The encoded protein is CAGTQRAEYNSPLHF.

This clonotype was seen a few times. V gene TRBV7-8 combines with J gene TRBJ2-2; D is uncertain. This CDR3 is 13 amino acids long. CDR1 is SGHVS, CDR2 FQNEAQ, per germline. Trimming took off 7 bases at V and 6 bases at J, with 12 bases between the two ends. The CDR3 bases are TGTGCCAGCACCGGCGTTGGTCCCGGGGAGCTGTTTTTT. Protein: CASTGVGPGELFF.

There are many counts of this clonotype. V gene TRBV6-5 combines with J gene TRBJ1-2; D gene ambiguous. The germline V and J ends were trimmed by 2 bases and 8 bases, with 9 bases remaining between them. CDR3 length: 12 residues. Per the germline V gene, CDR1 is MNHEY and CDR2 is SVGAGI. The CDR3 spells CASSYTGKGYTF. The CDR3 coding sequence is TGTGCCAGCAGTTACACTGGGAAGGGCTACACCTTC.

Points on this clonotype: Being one base from a much bigger clone, this may be a read error. This CDR3 is missing its conserved last phenylalanine or tryptophan, likely due to a read error. This chain connects TRBV6-1 to TRBJ2-5; D perhaps matches TRBD2 (6 bases). V lost 8 bases and J 5 bases, leaving 12 bases between the germline ends. The CDR3 contains 12 residues. CDR1 and CDR2 (germline): MNHNS, SASEGT. The CDR3: CASDSREETQYI. The CDR3 region has the DNA TGTGCCAGCGACTCTCGGGAGGAGACCCAGTACATC.

Note on this clonotype: The junction shows a germline mismatch at one end, possibly a read error. The chain joins TRBV12-3 or TRBV12-4 to TRBJ1-5; D remains ambiguous. The CDR3 runs to 13 residues. The CDR3 bases are TGTGCCAGCAGCTTCACGAAGGATCAGCCCCGGCATTTT. Amino acid sequence: CASSFTKDQPRHF.

This clonotype was seen ten or more times. The chain uses TRBV29-1 and TRBJ2-3; D might be TRBD2 (5 bases). The CDR3 loop spans 14 amino acids. Trimming took 3 bases from V and 2 from J, leaving 12 bases between them. CDR1 and CDR2 (germline): SQVTM, ANQGSEA. The CDR3 is CSVERGGLTDTQYF. Here the CDR3 DNA reads TGCAGCGTTGAGCGTGGCGGACTCACAGATACGCAGTATTTT.

This clonotype occurred many times. This rearrangement joins TRBV29-1 to TRBJ2-3; the match to TRBD2 covers 8 bases. The germline CDR1 and CDR2 sequences are SQVTM and ANQGSEA. V was pared by 6 bases and J by 2 bases, with 4 bases of the junction left unmatched. The CDR3 is made up of 13 amino acids. The CDR3 spells CSVAGLATDTQYF. Here the CDR3 DNA reads TGCAGCGTCGCCGGACTAGCCACAGATACGCAGTATTTT.

This clonotype was found many times. This chain links TRBV4-3 with TRBJ2-3; 8 positions match TRBD2. V dropped 4 bases and J dropped 3; count of bases not matched to a gene: 21. Germline CDR1 and CDR2: LGHNA and YSLEER. CDR3 length: 20 amino acids. CDR3 sequence (DNA): TGCGCCAGCAGCCGCAAATGGACCTCGGCGGGAGGTAGGGGGACAGATACGCAGTATTTT. It is translated as CASSRKWTSAGGRGTDTQYF.